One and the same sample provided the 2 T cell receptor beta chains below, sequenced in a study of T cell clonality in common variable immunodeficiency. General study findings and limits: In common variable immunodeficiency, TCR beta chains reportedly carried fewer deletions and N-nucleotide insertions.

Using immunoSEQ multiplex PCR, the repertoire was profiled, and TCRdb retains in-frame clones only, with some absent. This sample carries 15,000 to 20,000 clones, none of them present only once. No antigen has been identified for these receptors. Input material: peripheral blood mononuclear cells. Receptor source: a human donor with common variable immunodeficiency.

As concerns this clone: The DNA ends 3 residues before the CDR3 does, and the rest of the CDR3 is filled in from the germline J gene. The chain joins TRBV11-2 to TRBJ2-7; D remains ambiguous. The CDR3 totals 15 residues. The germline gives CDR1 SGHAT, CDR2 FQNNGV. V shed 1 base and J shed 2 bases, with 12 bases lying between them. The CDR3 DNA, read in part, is TGTGCCAGCAGCTTAGGGGCCGACCCGGCCTACGAG. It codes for CASSLGADPAYE. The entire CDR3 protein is CASSLGADPAYEQYF.

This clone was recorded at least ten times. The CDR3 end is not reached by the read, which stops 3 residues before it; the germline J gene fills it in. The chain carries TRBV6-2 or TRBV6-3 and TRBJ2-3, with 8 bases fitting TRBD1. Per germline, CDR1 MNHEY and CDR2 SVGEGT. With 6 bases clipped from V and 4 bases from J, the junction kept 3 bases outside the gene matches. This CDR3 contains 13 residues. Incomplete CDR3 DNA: TGTGCCAGCAGGAGGACAGGGCCAGATACG. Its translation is CASRRTGPDT. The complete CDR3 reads CASRRTGPDTQYF.